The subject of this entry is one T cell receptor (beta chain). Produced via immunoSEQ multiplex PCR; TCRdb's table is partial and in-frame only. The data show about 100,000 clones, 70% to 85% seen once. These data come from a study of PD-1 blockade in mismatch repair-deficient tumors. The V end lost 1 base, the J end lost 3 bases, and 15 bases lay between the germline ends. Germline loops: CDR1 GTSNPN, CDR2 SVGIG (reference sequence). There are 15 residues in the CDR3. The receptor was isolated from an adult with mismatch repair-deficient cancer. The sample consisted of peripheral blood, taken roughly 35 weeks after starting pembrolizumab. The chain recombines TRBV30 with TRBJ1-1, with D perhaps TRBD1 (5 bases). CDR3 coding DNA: TGTGCCTGGAGTGGCCCGGGGCTAGGAGACACTGAAGCTTTCTTT. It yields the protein CAWSGPGLGDTEAFF. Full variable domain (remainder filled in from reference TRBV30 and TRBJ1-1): SQTIHQWPATLVQPVGSPLSLECTVEGTSNPNLYWYRQAAGRGLQLLFYSVGIGQISSEVPQNLSASRPQDRQFILSSKKLLLSDSGFYLCAWSGPGLGDTEAFFGQGTRLTVV.